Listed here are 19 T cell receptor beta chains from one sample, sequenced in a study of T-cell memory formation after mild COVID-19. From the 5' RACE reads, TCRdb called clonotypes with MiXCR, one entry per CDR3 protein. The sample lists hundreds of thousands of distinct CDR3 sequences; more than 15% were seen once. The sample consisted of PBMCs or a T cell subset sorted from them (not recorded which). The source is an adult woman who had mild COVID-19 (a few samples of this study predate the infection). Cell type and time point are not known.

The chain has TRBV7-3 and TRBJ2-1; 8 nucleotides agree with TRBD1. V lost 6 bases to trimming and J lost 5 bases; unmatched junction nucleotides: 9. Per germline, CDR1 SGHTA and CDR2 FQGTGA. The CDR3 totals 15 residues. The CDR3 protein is CASRLAGGANNEQFF. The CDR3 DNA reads TGTGCCAGCAGGCTTGCAGGGGGCGCGAACAATGAGCAGTTCTTC. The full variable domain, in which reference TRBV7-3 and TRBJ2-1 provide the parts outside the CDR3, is GAGVSQTPSNKVTEKGKYVELRCDPISGHTALYWYRQSLGQGPEFLIYFQGTGAADDSGLPNDRFFAVRPEGSVSTLKIQRTERGDSAVYLCASRLAGGANNEQFFGPGTRLTVL.

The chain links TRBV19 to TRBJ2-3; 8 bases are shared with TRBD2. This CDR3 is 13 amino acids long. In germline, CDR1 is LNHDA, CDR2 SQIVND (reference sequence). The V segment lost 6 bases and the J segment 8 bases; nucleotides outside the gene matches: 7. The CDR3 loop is CASRPNLAGTQYF. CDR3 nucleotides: TGTGCCAGTAGACCCAACCTAGCGGGTACGCAGTATTTT.

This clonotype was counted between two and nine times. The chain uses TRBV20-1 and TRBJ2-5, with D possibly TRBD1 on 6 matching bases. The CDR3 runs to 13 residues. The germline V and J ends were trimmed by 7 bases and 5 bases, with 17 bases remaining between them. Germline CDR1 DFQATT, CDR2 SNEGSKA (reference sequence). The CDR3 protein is CSVGRGVRETQYF. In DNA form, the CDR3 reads TGCAGTGTAGGCAGGGGAGTTCGGGAGACCCAGTACTTC.

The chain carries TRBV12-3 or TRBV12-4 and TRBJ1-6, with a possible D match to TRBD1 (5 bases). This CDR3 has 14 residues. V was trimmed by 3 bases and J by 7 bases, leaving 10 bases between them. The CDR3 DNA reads TGTGCCAGCAGTTTGCAGGGATTCAATTCACCCCTCCACTTT. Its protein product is CASSLQGFNSPLHF.

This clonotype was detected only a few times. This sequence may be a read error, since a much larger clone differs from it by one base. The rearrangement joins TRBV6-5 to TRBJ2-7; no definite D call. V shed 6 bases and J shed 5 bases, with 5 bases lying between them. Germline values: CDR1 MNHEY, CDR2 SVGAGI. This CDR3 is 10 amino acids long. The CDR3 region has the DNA TGTGCCAGCAGCCCCCACGAGCAGTACTTC. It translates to CASSPHEQYF.

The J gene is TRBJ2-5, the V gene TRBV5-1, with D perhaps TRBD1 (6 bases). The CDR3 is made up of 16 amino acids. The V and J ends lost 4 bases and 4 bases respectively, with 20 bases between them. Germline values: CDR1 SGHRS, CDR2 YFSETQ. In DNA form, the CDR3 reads TGCGCCAGCAGCAAGGTACTACAGGGAGTGGCAGAGACCCAGTACTTC. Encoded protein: CASSKVLQGVAETQYF.

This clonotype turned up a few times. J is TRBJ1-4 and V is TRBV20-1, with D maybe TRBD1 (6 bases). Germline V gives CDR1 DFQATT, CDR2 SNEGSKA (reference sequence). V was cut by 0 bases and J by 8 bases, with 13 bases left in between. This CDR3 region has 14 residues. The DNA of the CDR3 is TGCAGTGCTAGAGATCAGGGGAGGTGGGAAAAACTGTTTTTT. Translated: CSARDQGRWEKLFF.

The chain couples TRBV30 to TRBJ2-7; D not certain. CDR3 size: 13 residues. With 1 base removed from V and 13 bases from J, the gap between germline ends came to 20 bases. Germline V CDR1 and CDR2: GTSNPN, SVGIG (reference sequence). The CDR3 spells CAWSASGPSRYYF. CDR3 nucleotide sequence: TGTGCCTGGAGTGCGTCCGGGCCCTCCAGATACTACTTC.

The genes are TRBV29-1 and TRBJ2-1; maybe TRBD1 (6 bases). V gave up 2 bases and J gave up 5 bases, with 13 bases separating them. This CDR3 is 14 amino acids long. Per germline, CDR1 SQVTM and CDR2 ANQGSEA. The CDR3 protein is CSVERQGINNEQFF. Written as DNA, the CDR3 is TGCAGCGTTGAAAGGCAGGGGATTAACAATGAGCAGTTCTTC.

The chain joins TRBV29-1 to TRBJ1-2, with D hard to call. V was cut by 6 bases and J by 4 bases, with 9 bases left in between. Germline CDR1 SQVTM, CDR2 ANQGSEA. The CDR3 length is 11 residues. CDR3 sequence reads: CSVISAYGYTF. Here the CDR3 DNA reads TGCAGCGTCATCTCCGCCTATGGCTACACCTTC.

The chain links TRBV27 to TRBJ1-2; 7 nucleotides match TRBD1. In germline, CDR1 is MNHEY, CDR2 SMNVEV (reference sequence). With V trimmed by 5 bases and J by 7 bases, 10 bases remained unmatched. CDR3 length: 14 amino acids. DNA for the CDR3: TGTGCCAGCAGTGTCTTTGAGGGGGCTAGTGGCTACACCTTC. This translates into CASSVFEGASGYTF.

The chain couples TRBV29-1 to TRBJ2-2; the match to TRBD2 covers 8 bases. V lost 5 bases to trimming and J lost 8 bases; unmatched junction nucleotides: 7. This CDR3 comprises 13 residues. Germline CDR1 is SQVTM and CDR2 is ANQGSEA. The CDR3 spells CSVKRESMGELFF. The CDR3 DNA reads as TGCAGCGTTAAGCGGGAGAGTATGGGGGAGCTGTTTTTT.

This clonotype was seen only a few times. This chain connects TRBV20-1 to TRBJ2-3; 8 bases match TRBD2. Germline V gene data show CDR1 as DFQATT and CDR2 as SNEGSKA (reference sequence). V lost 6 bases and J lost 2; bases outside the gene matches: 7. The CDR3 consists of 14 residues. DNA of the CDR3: TGCAGTGCCCCTAGCGGGTCCCCCACAGATACGCAGTATTTT. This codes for CSAPSGSPTDTQYF.

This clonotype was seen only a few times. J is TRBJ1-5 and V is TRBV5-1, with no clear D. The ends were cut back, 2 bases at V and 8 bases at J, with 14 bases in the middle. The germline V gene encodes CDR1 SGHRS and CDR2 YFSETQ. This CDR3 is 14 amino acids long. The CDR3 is CASSFAPLGKPQHF. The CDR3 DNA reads TGCGCCAGCAGCTTTGCCCCCTTAGGAAAGCCCCAGCATTTT.

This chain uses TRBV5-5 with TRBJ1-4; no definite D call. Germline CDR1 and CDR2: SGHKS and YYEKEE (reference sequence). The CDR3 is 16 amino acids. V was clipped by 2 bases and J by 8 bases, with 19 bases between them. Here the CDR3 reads CASSFRSTDWSEKLFF. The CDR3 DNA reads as TGTGCCAGCAGCTTTAGATCAACAGACTGGTCGGAAAAACTGTTTTTT. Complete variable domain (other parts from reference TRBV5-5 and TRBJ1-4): DAGVTQSPTHLIKTRGQQVTLRCSPISGHKSVSWYQQVLGQGPQFIFQYYEKEERGRGNFPDRFSARQFPNYSSELNVNALLLGDSALYLCASSFRSTDWSEKLFFGSGTQLSVL.

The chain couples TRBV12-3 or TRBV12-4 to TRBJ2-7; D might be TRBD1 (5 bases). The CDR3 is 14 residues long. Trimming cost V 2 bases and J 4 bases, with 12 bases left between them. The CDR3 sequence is CASSLPWTRYEQYF. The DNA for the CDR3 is TGTGCCAGCAGTTTACCCTGGACAAGGTACGAGCAGTACTTC.

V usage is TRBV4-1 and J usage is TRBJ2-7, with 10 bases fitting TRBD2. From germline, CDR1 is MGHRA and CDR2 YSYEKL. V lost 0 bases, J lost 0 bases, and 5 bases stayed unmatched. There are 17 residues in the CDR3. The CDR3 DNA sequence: TGCGCCAGCAGCCAAGACCCTAGCGGGAGCTCCTCCTACGAGCAGTACTTC. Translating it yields CASSQDPSGSSSYEQYF.

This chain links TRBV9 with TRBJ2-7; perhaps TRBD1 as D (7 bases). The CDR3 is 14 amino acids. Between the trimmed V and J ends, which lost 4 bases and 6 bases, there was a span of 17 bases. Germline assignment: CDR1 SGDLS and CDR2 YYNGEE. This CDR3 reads CASSSGGNRGEQYF. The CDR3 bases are TGTGCCAGCAGCTCAGGGGGGAACAGGGGCGAGCAGTACTTC.

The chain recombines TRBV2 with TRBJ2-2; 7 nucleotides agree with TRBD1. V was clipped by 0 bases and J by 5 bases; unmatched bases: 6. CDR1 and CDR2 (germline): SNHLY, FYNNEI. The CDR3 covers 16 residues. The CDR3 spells CASSEAWTGATGELFF. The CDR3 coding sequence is TGTGCCAGCAGTGAAGCCTGGACAGGCGCTACCGGGGAGCTGTTTTTT.